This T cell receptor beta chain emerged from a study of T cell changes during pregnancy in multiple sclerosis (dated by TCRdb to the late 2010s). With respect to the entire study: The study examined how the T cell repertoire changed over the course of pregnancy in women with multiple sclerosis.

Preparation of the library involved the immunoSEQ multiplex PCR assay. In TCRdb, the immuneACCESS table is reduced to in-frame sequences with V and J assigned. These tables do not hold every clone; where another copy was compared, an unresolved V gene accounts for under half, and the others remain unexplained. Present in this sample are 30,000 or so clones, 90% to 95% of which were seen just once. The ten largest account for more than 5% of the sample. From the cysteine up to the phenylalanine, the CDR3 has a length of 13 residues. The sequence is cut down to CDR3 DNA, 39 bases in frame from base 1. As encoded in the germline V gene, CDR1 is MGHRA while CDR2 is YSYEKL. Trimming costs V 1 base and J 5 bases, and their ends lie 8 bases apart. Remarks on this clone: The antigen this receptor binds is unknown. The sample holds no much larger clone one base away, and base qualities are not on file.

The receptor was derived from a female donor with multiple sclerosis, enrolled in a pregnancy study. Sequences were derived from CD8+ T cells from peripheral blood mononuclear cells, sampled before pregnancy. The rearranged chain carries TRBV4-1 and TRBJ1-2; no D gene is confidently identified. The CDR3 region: CASSQGVPYGYTF. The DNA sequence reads TGCGCCAGCAGCCAAGGAGTTCCGTATGGCTACACCTTC.